The entry below describes one T cell receptor beta chain. The sample belongs to a study of T cell changes during pregnancy in multiple sclerosis. Sequencing used immunoSEQ multiplex PCR; TCRdb keeps in-frame clones, though not all of them. The data contain roughly 56,000 clones, about 90% of them seen just once; the ten biggest clones take up approximately 0.45%. There are 14 residues in the CDR3. Germline V lookup: CDR1 SGHTA, CDR2 FQGNSA. V shed 4 bases and J shed 4 bases, with 13 bases lying between them. The chain uses TRBV7-2 and TRBJ1-2; D remains ambiguous. The sample here was CD4+ T cells from peripheral blood mononuclear cells, taken after pregnancy. The clonotype was recovered from a female donor in good health, enrolled as a control in a pregnancy study. CDR3 DNA sequence: TGTGCCAGCAGCTCAGTTGGCTGGAGCTATGGCTACACCTTC. Translation: CASSSVGWSYGYTF.